These T cell receptor beta chains were read from a single sample in a study of T-cell reconstitution after alpha-beta-depleted transplantation in children. MiXCR, run by TCRdb on the PCR reads, gives a single entry per CDR3 protein. The sample lists about 980,000 distinct CDR3 sequences, about 31% occurring once. Sequences were derived from PBMCs, mostly from graft donor cells, sampled 360 days after TCRalphabeta/CD19-depleted stem cell transplant. The receptor set was obtained from a boy in the first two years of life who had a stem cell transplant for SCID, so the T cells may come from the graft donor. Both conserved end residues are part of each CDR3. Fields, in order: J gene, V gene, clone size, D gene, CDR3 DNA, CDR3 protein. A D gene is named only where the DNA matches it firmly. Part of the rows lack a size; the others show once, few, many or a class for expanded clones.

j_gene: TRBJ2-1
v_gene: TRBV5-1
abundance: -
d_gene: TRBD2
CDR3nt: TGCGCCAGCAGCACTCAGCGGGGGGGCTCCTACAATGAGCAGTTCTTC
CDR3aa: CASSTQRGGSYNEQFF

j_gene: TRBJ2-3
v_gene: TRBV20-1
abundance: -
d_gene: -
CDR3nt: TGCAGTGCTAGAGTGGTAGCAGGAGGTACGCAGTATTTT
CDR3aa: CSARVVAGGTQYF

j_gene: TRBJ2-7
v_gene: TRBV10-3
abundance: -
d_gene: TRBD2
CDR3nt: TGTGCCATCAGGACCGGGGGGGCCTCCTCCTATGAGCAGTACTTC
CDR3aa: CAIRTGGASSYEQYF

j_gene: TRBJ1-4
v_gene: TRBV12-3/TRBV12-4
abundance: -
d_gene: -
CDR3nt: TGTGCCAGCAGGGCTCAACCTAATGAAAAACTGTTTTTT
CDR3aa: CASRAQPNEKLFF

j_gene: TRBJ1-6
v_gene: TRBV12-3/TRBV12-4
abundance: -
d_gene: TRBD1
CDR3nt: TGTGCCAGCAGAGGACAGGCCACAGGCCCCCTCCACTTT
CDR3aa: CASRGQATGPLHF

j_gene: TRBJ2-2
v_gene: TRBV24-1
abundance: -
d_gene: -
CDR3nt: TGTGCCACCAGTGCGTCTAGTCGGTTGAGCGGGGAGCTGTTTTTT
CDR3aa: CATSASSRLSGELFF

j_gene: TRBJ2-3
v_gene: TRBV7-3
abundance: -
d_gene: -
CDR3nt: TGTGCCAGCAGCTTAACGCCACGGCAGTCAGATACGCAGTATTTT
CDR3aa: CASSLTPRQSDTQYF

j_gene: TRBJ2-2
v_gene: TRBV7-3
abundance: -
d_gene: -
CDR3nt: TGTGCCAGCAGTCCGGGACGGAAGAACACCGGGGAGCTGTTTTTT
CDR3aa: CASSPGRKNTGELFF

j_gene: TRBJ2-7
v_gene: TRBV21-1
abundance: -
d_gene: -
CDR3nt: TGTGCCAGCAGCAAGGGGGGGGCCTACGAGCAGTACTTC
CDR3aa: CASSKGGAYEQYF

j_gene: TRBJ1-2
v_gene: TRBV5-1
abundance: few
d_gene: TRBD1
CDR3nt: TGCGCCAGCAGCTTACCGGACAGGGCCTATGGCTACACCTTC
CDR3aa: CASSLPDRAYGYTF

j_gene: TRBJ2-7
v_gene: TRBV5-1
abundance: -
d_gene: -
CDR3nt: TGCGCCAGCAGCTTGCAGGGGAGGAAGTACGAGCAGTACTTC
CDR3aa: CASSLQGRKYEQYF

j_gene: TRBJ2-7
v_gene: TRBV7-9
abundance: -
d_gene: -
CDR3nt: TGTGCCAGCAGGCCGGCACACACCTACGAGCAGTACTTC
CDR3aa: CASRPAHTYEQYF

j_gene: TRBJ1-4
v_gene: TRBV25-1
abundance: -
d_gene: -
CDR3nt: TGTGCCAGCAGTGTCGAAGGAGGGGAAAAACTGTTTTTT
CDR3aa: CASSVEGGEKLFF

j_gene: TRBJ2-7
v_gene: TRBV12-3/TRBV12-4
abundance: few
d_gene: TRBD1
CDR3nt: TGTGCCAGCAGCTTGGCCGGGGACAGGGGCTCCTACGAGCAGTACTTC
CDR3aa: CASSLAGDRGSYEQYF

j_gene: TRBJ2-1
v_gene: TRBV27
abundance: -
d_gene: TRBD2
CDR3nt: TGTGCCAGCAGTTTAGGGAGCGGGGGTTTTTACAATGAGCAGTTCTTC
CDR3aa: CASSLGSGGFYNEQFF

j_gene: TRBJ2-2
v_gene: TRBV12-3/TRBV12-4
abundance: once
d_gene: TRBD1
CDR3nt: TGTGCCAGCAGCCCCGCGGACAGGTTCGGGGAGCTGTTTTTT
CDR3aa: CASSPADRFGELFF

j_gene: TRBJ2-5
v_gene: TRBV20-1
abundance: -
d_gene: TRBD1
CDR3nt: TGCAGTGCTAGACCCTGGACAGGCTTCCAAGAGACCCAGTACTTC
CDR3aa: CSARPWTGFQETQYF

j_gene: TRBJ2-3
v_gene: TRBV7-2
abundance: few
d_gene: TRBD2
CDR3nt: TGTGCCAGCAGCAATTCCGGGACTAGGGTGGATACGCAGTATTTT
CDR3aa: CASSNSGTRVDTQYF

j_gene: TRBJ1-4
v_gene: TRBV5-1
abundance: many
d_gene: -
CDR3nt: TGCGCCAGCAGCCTACCGGGTGAAAAACTGTTTTTT
CDR3aa: CASSLPGEKLFF

j_gene: TRBJ1-2
v_gene: TRBV2
abundance: -
d_gene: -
CDR3nt: TGTGCCAGCAGTTCACACAGAAACCTCAATTATGGCTACACCTTC
CDR3aa: CASSSHRNLNYGYTF

j_gene: TRBJ2-3
v_gene: TRBV10-3
abundance: -
d_gene: -
CDR3nt: TGTGCCACCGAAGCCATAAATACGCAGTATTTT
CDR3aa: CATEAINTQYF

j_gene: TRBJ1-2
v_gene: TRBV13
abundance: once
d_gene: -
CDR3nt: TGTGCCAGCAGCTCAGAAGGCCAAGGGGGGTCTGGCGGCTACACCTTC
CDR3aa: CASSSEGQGGSGGYTF

j_gene: TRBJ1-1
v_gene: TRBV30
abundance: -
d_gene: -
CDR3nt: TGTGCCTGGAGTGAGGGGTTTGTGTTGCGAGCTTTCTTT
CDR3aa: CAWSEGFVLRAFF

j_gene: TRBJ1-6
v_gene: TRBV27
abundance: few
d_gene: -
CDR3nt: TGTGCCAGCAGTTTCTGGGTCGGTAATTCACCCCTCCACTTT
CDR3aa: CASSFWVGNSPLHF

j_gene: TRBJ2-2
v_gene: TRBV5-1
abundance: few
d_gene: -
CDR3nt: TGCGCCAGCAGCTTCTGGCAGGGGATAGACACCGGGGAGCTGTTTTTT
CDR3aa: CASSFWQGIDTGELFF

j_gene: TRBJ2-1
v_gene: TRBV20-1
abundance: -
d_gene: TRBD2
CDR3nt: TGCAGTGCTAATAGCGGGGGGAGGGGGTATGAGCAGTTCTTC
CDR3aa: CSANSGGRGYEQFF

j_gene: TRBJ2-1
v_gene: TRBV2
abundance: -
d_gene: -
CDR3nt: TGTGCCAGCAACTCGGAGGTGTACAATGAGCAGTTCTTC
CDR3aa: CASNSEVYNEQFF

j_gene: TRBJ2-3
v_gene: TRBV20-1
abundance: -
d_gene: -
CDR3nt: TGCAGTGCTAGTGACGGGGTGGGTACAGATACGCAGTATTTT
CDR3aa: CSASDGVGTDTQYF

j_gene: TRBJ2-5
v_gene: TRBV20-1
abundance: few
d_gene: -
CDR3nt: TGCAGTGCTAGTTGGCTACCGCGCGAGACCCAGTACTTC
CDR3aa: CSASWLPRETQYF

j_gene: TRBJ2-3
v_gene: TRBV24-1
abundance: many
d_gene: -
CDR3nt: TGTGCCACCAGTGACCGGACGGAGAGCACAGATACGCAGTATTTT
CDR3aa: CATSDRTESTDTQYF

j_gene: TRBJ1-1
v_gene: TRBV24-1
abundance: -
d_gene: -
CDR3nt: TGTGCCACCAGTGATTCGTGGAACACTGAAGCTTTCTTT
CDR3aa: CATSDSWNTEAFF

j_gene: TRBJ1-1
v_gene: TRBV25-1
abundance: once
d_gene: -
CDR3nt: TGTGCCAGCGGTTTTGAGGGGGCTGAAGCTTTCTTT
CDR3aa: CASGFEGAEAFF

j_gene: TRBJ1-5
v_gene: TRBV12-3/TRBV12-4
abundance: -
d_gene: TRBD1
CDR3nt: TGTGCCAGCAGTTCCCGGACAGGGTTAGGGGATCAGCCCCAGCATTTT
CDR3aa: CASSSRTGLGDQPQHF

j_gene: TRBJ1-1
v_gene: TRBV6-1
abundance: -
d_gene: -
CDR3nt: TGTGCCAGCAACCCCACCCGTGGCAGGCGGGCTTTCTTT
CDR3aa: CASNPTRGRRAFF

j_gene: TRBJ1-1
v_gene: TRBV21-1
abundance: -
d_gene: -
CDR3nt: TGTGCCAGGATTCAGGGGCCTGAAGCTTTCTTT
CDR3aa: CARIQGPEAFF

j_gene: TRBJ1-1
v_gene: TRBV30
abundance: -
d_gene: -
CDR3nt: TGTGCCTGGAGTGTAAGGGGGAACACTGAAGCTTTCTTT
CDR3aa: CAWSVRGNTEAFF

j_gene: TRBJ2-7
v_gene: TRBV11-2
abundance: -
d_gene: TRBD2
CDR3nt: TGTGCCAGCAGCTCAGGACTAGTCTACGAGCAGTACTTC
CDR3aa: CASSSGLVYEQYF

j_gene: TRBJ2-6
v_gene: TRBV6-2/TRBV6-3
abundance: -
d_gene: -
CDR3nt: TGTGCCAGCAGCCGGGGGTTAGCTGGGGCCAACGTCCTGACTTTC
CDR3aa: CASSRGLAGANVLTF

j_gene: TRBJ2-5
v_gene: TRBV24-1
abundance: -
d_gene: -
CDR3nt: TGTGCCACCAGTGGCGCAGGGGTAGGAGAGACCCAGTACTTC
CDR3aa: CATSGAGVGETQYF

j_gene: TRBJ2-2
v_gene: TRBV20-1
abundance: -
d_gene: TRBD1
CDR3nt: TGCAGTGCTTCCGGGACAGGCCGGTCCGGGGAGCTGTTTTTT
CDR3aa: CSASGTGRSGELFF

j_gene: TRBJ2-5
v_gene: TRBV7-6
abundance: few
d_gene: TRBD1
CDR3nt: TGTGCCAGCAGCTTGCCCGGGACAGTCCAAGAGACCCAGTACTTC
CDR3aa: CASSLPGTVQETQYF